This T cell receptor beta chain was captured by sequencing in a study of blood T cell repertoires in COVID-19 (dated by TCRdb to about 2020). Describing the broader study: Collaborator samples came from the United States, Italy and Spain and covered acute and convalescent phases of COVID-19. The prospective study material was composed of cDNA or gDNA derived from T cells, B-cell-depleted T cells, or PBMCs. The sample metadata nearly always contained a de-identified subject ID, COVID-19 status, age in years and sex. HLA class I and class II types, where available, came from metadata supplied by the sample provider rather than from assay-based typing. The repertoires were made available in a free public database intended to serve as a resource for research on the immune response to SARS-CoV-2. Deeply sampled blood TCRbeta repertoires from subjects exposed to, actively infected with, or recovered from COVID-19 were included in the dataset. The samples were drawn from the first 160 participants of the ongoing ImmuneRACE study and from about 1,200 subjects provided by 6 global collaborators. The paper as a whole reports these results and caveats: The amount of clinical and demographic metadata varied by source and participant and was provided uncurated.

The collaborating institutions used their own protocols to collect whole blood in K2EDTA tubes. For TCRbeta analysis, collaborators shipped samples as frozen whole blood, isolated PBMCs, or DNA extracted from either of those sample types. TCRbeta CDR3 regions were amplified from genomic DNA by means of the immunoSEQ Assay, a bias-controlled multiplex PCR. On the authors' methods: The number of nucleated cells in each sample was estimated from the amplification of reference gene primers within the assay. To quantify the absolute abundance of each unique TCRbeta CDR3 rearrangement, sequence reads were collapsed and filtered. For each sample, productive Simpson clonality was calculated as the square root of Simpson's diversity index across productive rearrangements. This immuneACCESS table, as held by TCRdb, lists in-frame sequences with V and J called but not all clones. Of the missing ones, under half trace to an unresolved V gene in checked studies; the others have no known cause. V and J calls and clone size are those listed in that table; D and trimming were worked out from the DNA. Present in this sample are 100,000 to 130,000 clones, 70% to 90% of which were seen just once. Jointly, the top ten make up 4.9% of the sample.

Per the germline V gene, MNHEY is the CDR1 and SVGAGI is the CDR2. From the cysteine through the phenylalanine, the CDR3 covers 16 amino acids. Of all the DNA, just the CDR3 is kept, 48 bases in frame from base 1. A distance of 14 bases separates the germline ends of V and J, which lose 0 bases and 3 bases respectively. This clone has a single count. Its specific antigen is unknown. No base quality values were provided; no much bigger clone lies one nucleotide off. The sequence was collected from a man in his forties or fifties with active or convalescent COVID-19. The sequence links TRBV6-5 to TRBJ1-2; confidence is insufficient to name the D gene. Sequencing was performed on peripheral blood. The CDR3 region: CASSYSYPSTHYGYTF. Read as DNA, the sequence is TGTGCCAGCAGTTACTCATATCCATCGACACACTATGGCTACACCTTC.